One sample yielded the 29 T cell receptor beta chains listed below, sequenced in a study of cytomegalovirus exposure and HLA in healthy donors. Vbeta (60) and Jbeta (13) primers were used in the PCR. Produced via immunoSEQ multiplex PCR; TCRdb's table is partial and in-frame only. Of 100,000 to 120,000 clones detected, less than 85% appear once; the ten largest clones hold 13%. The specimen was PBMCs. These receptors all stem from a man aged 30 to 39 in good health and CMV-seropositive.

This chain uses TRBV7-2 with TRBJ1-1; D perhaps matches TRBD1 (5 bases). Germline V gene sequence: CDR1 SGHTA, CDR2 FQGNSA. CDR3 length: 14 residues. V was shortened by 5 bases and J by 4 bases, with 14 bases between the two germline ends. The CDR3 loop reads CASSLQGSSTEAFF. In DNA form, the CDR3 reads TGTGCCAGCAGCCTGCAGGGCTCGAGCACTGAAGCTTTCTTT.

CDR3 protein: CASSSNRGGSLEGYTF. CDR3 DNA: TGTGCCAGCAGCTCGAACCGGGGTGGCAGCCTTGAGGGCTACACCTTC. J is TRBJ1-2 and V is TRBV13; no firm D call. V lost 4 bases to trimming and J lost 8 bases, with 23 bases between them. The CDR3 is made up of 16 amino acids. Germline values: CDR1 PRHDT, CDR2 FYEKMQ (reference sequence).

The gene calls are TRBV6-6 and TRBJ1-2, with TRBD1 matching 10 bases. The ends lost 6 bases at V and 7 bases at J; junction bases unmatched: 5. CDR3 length: 13 residues. CDR1 and CDR2 (germline): MNHNY, SVGAGI (reference sequence). The CDR3 loop reads CASRGGTGVGYTF. The CDR3 DNA follows: TGTGCCAGCAGAGGCGGGACAGGGGTTGGCTACACCTTC.

The chain uses TRBV4-3 and TRBJ2-4; D remains unclear. Trimming stripped 4 bases from V and 0 bases from J, with 13 bases between. There are 16 residues in the CDR3. The V gene's germline CDR1 is LGHNA and CDR2 YSLEER. CDR3 nucleotide sequence: TGCGCCAGCAGCCCTACCACCAACTCAGCCAAAAACATTCAGTACTTC. Translated, it gives CASSPTTNSAKNIQYF.

This clone has just one count. The J gene is TRBJ1-4, the V gene TRBV19; 11 nucleotides line up with TRBD1. V was pared by 8 bases and J by 5 bases, with 13 bases of the junction left unmatched. The CDR3 length is 17 residues. Germline V gene lookup returns CDR1 LNHDA and CDR2 SQIVND (reference sequence). This chain's CDR3 is CASSDRGLMYLNEKLFF. In DNA, the CDR3 is TGTGCCAGTTCGGACAGGGGGCTAATGTACCTCAATGAAAAACTGTTTTTT. Full variable domain (missing parts from reference TRBV19 and TRBJ1-4): DGGITQSPKYLFRKEGQNVTLSCEQNLNHDAMYWYRQDPGQGLRLIYYSQIVNDFQKGDIAEGYSVSREKKESFPLTVTSAQKNPTAFYLCASSDRGLMYLNEKLFFGSGTQLSVL.

V gene TRBV27 combines with J gene TRBJ2-7, with TRBD2 matching over 7 bases. Germline V gene sequence: CDR1 MNHEY, CDR2 SMNVEV (reference sequence). The CDR3 is 14 amino acids. J gave up 7 bases and V 6 bases, and 12 bases lay outside the gene matches. CDR3 amino acids: CASRGGTTRGEQYF. The CDR3 DNA sequence: TGTGCCAGCAGGGGCGGGACTACCCGGGGTGAGCAGTACTTC.

DNA for the CDR3: TGCGCCAGCAGCCTACATGCCGGGACAGGGGGCTACGAGCAGTACTTC. It codes for CASSLHAGTGGYEQYF. The J gene is TRBJ2-7, the V gene TRBV4-3; 11 positions match TRBD1. The trim removed 4 bases at V and 3 bases at J, leaving 8 bases unmatched. The CDR3 loop spans 16 amino acids. CDR1 LGHNA and CDR2 YSLEER come from the germline V gene.

The chain joins TRBV7-9 to TRBJ1-1; D gene uncertain. Germline V lookup: CDR1 SEHNR, CDR2 FQNEAQ (reference sequence). CDR3 size: 11 residues. The V and J ends lost 5 bases and 1 base respectively, with 2 bases between them. The CDR3 region has the DNA TGTGCCAGCAGCCAGAACACTGAAGCTTTCTTT. Residues: CASSQNTEAFF. Together with reference TRBV7-9 and TRBJ1-1, the CDR3 gives the full variable domain: DTGVSQNPRHKITKRGQNVTFRCDPISEHNRLYWYRQTLGQGPEFLTYFQNEAQLEKSRLLSDRFSAERPKGSFSTLEIQRTEQGDSAMYLCASSQNTEAFFGQGTRLTVV.

The CDR3 DNA follows: TGCGCCAGCAGCCAAGTACCGGGAGATCAGCCCCAGCATTTT. Its protein is CASSQVPGDQPQHF. This chain links TRBV4-1 with TRBJ1-5; D remains unclear. CDR1 and CDR2 from the germline V gene are MGHRA and YSYEKL. Trimming took 1 base from V and 5 from J, leaving 9 bases between them. The CDR3 has 14 residues.

The V and J genes are TRBV29-1 and TRBJ2-6, with D perhaps TRBD2 (5 bases). Between the trimmed V and J ends, which lost 3 bases and 1 base, there was a span of 7 bases. CDR1 SQVTM and CDR2 ANQGSEA come from the germline V gene. The CDR3 runs to 14 residues. CDR3 sequence reads: CSVERESGANVLTF. In nucleotides, the CDR3 is TGCAGCGTTGAGAGGGAGTCTGGGGCCAACGTCCTGACTTTC.

This clone has only a few counts. The genes are TRBV6-5 and TRBJ2-3, with a weak D call TRBD2 (6 bases). The CDR3 is 15 residues long. CDR1 is MNHEY and CDR2 is SVGAGI in the germline V gene. Trimming removed 6 bases at V and 2 bases at J, with 15 bases between. The CDR3 coding sequence is TGTGCCAGCAGATTCGCGGGACGGACCACAGATACGCAGTATTTT. Translating gives CASRFAGRTTDTQYF.

This chain connects TRBV5-8 to TRBJ1-1; D remains unclear. Germline lookup yields CDR1 SGHTS and CDR2 YDEGEE. Trimming removed 7 bases from V and 8 bases from J, with 18 bases in between. This CDR3 comprises 13 residues. CDR3 bases: TGTGCCAGCGGCAACCGGGTGGTTCAGGAAGCTTTCTTT. As protein: CASGNRVVQEAFF.

The V gene is TRBV28, the J gene TRBJ2-1, with 9 bases aligning to TRBD1. The CDR3 sequence is 15 residues long. The trim removed 6 bases at V and 4 bases at J, leaving 7 bases unmatched. Germline V gene data show CDR1 as MDHEN and CDR2 as SYDVKM. CDR3 protein: CASRVQGAGYNEQFF. The CDR3 bases are TGTGCCAGCAGAGTACAGGGGGCTGGTTACAATGAGCAGTTCTTC.

The chain uses TRBV12-2 and TRBJ2-7; the table gives TRBD2 as D, unverified against the DNA. TRBV12-2 is termed a pseudogene. This CDR3 is built from 18 residues. CDR3 region: CASRLRGSGGNSSYEQYF. The CDR3 DNA is TGTGCAAGTCGCTTAAGAGGTTCGGGGGGGAACAGCTCCTACGAGCAGTACTTC.

V gene TRBV6-1 combines with J gene TRBJ2-1; TRBD1 aligns across 7 bases. The CDR3 consists of 14 residues. Germline CDR1 and CDR2: MNHNS and SASEGT. Trimming at V came to 6 bases and at J to 2 bases, leaving 4 bases not matched to a gene. Here the CDR3 reads CASRLQGAYNEQFF. CDR3 DNA sequence: TGTGCCAGCAGACTCCAGGGGGCCTACAATGAGCAGTTCTTC.

V and J are TRBV11-2 and TRBJ1-4; TRBD1 is a possible D gene (5 bases). The germline gives CDR1 SGHAT, CDR2 FQNNGV. V was shortened by 1 base and J by 8 bases, with 14 bases between the two germline ends. The CDR3 consists of 15 residues. DNA for the CDR3: TGTGCCAGCAGCTTAGGGGGCCGGGTTAACGAAAAACTGTTTTTT. This gives the protein CASSLGGRVNEKLFF.

This chain connects TRBV27 to TRBJ2-7; D may be TRBD2 (5 bases). The CDR3 loop spans 13 amino acids. From germline, CDR1 is MNHEY and CDR2 SMNVEV (reference sequence). Trimming shortened V by 5 bases and J by 3 bases, and 11 bases separated the two germline ends. The CDR3 sequence is CASSTGGDYEQYF. CDR3 DNA: TGTGCCAGCAGTACCGGAGGAGACTACGAGCAGTACTTC.

The chain couples TRBV7-2 to TRBJ2-7; TRBD1 agrees at 8 bases. Germline loops: CDR1 SGHTA, CDR2 FQGNSA. V trimming: 1 base; J trimming: 3 bases; junction bases outside the gene matches: 8. CDR3 length: 16 residues. CDR3 sequence: CASSLDLDRGFYEQYF. The CDR3 nucleotides read TGTGCCAGCAGCTTAGATCTAGACAGGGGATTCTACGAGCAGTACTTC.

This clone showed up just a few times. This chain uses TRBV4-1 with TRBJ1-5; 9 bases align to TRBD1. The V and J ends lost 6 bases and 7 bases, in that order; junction bases with no gene match: 10. Germline V gene lookup returns CDR1 MGHRA and CDR2 YSYEKL. This CDR3 is 15 amino acids long. The CDR3 DNA reads TGCGCCAGCAGTAAAACAGGGGGCGCGGGGCAGCCCCAGCATTTT. Translation gives CASSKTGGAGQPQHF.

This clone appeared once. The chain joins TRBV7-9 to TRBJ2-1, with TRBD2 matching 11 bases. The CDR3 spans 16 residues. CDR1 is SEHNR, CDR2 FQNEAQ, per germline (reference sequence). Trimming took 6 bases from V and 5 from J; bases not matched to a gene: 9. CDR3 nucleotides: TGTGCCAGCAGACATAGCGGGGGGGCCCATCACAATGAGCAGTTCTTC. This codes for CASRHSGGAHHNEQFF.

J is TRBJ2-1 and V is TRBV11-2; 7 positions agree with TRBD1. The length of the CDR3 is 15 residues. The ends lost 3 bases at V and 1 base at J; junction bases unmatched: 3. Germline V gene data show CDR1 as SGHAT and CDR2 as FQNNGV. As DNA, the CDR3 is TGTGCCAGCAGCTTTGGACAGGAATCCTACAATGAGCAGTTCTTC. Amino acids: CASSFGQESYNEQFF.

This clone was picked up a small number of times. The chain has TRBV28 and TRBJ1-1; a possible D gene is TRBD1 (5 bases). The CDR3 covers 15 residues. The V gene lost 1 base and the J gene lost 0 bases, with 9 bases spanning the gap. Germline CDR1 MDHEN, CDR2 SYDVKM. The CDR3 DNA reads TGTGCCAGCAGTTTATTTACAGGTTTGAACACTGAAGCTTTCTTT. This codes for CASSLFTGLNTEAFF.

This chain connects TRBV2 to TRBJ2-1, with 13 nucleotides matching TRBD2. The germline V gene has CDR1 SNHLY and CDR2 FYNNEI. The V gene end was trimmed by 6 bases and the J gene end by 1 base; junction bases not matched to a gene: 3. This CDR3 comprises 16 residues. The CDR3 here is CASRGTSGESYNEQFF. The CDR3 DNA reads as TGTGCCAGCAGGGGGACTAGCGGGGAATCCTACAATGAGCAGTTCTTC.

About this clone: At one end the junction does not follow the germline gene, possibly because of a read error. The chain couples TRBV7-7 to TRBJ2-7; the match to TRBD2 covers 7 bases. This CDR3 has 16 residues. Germline V gene sequence: CDR1 SSHAT, CDR2 FNYEAQ (reference sequence). The CDR3 bases are TGTGCTAGCAGCTTAAGGAATCCTAGCGGTGCCCCGGAGCAGTACTTC. Translating gives CASSLRNPSGAPEQYF.

The genes are TRBV25-1 and TRBJ1-2; possible D gene TRBD1, 6 bases. The V end lost 3 bases, the J end lost 3 bases, and 14 bases lay between the germline ends. Germline CDR1 reads MGHDK; CDR2 reads SYGVNS. The CDR3 has 15 amino acids. The CDR3 sequence is CASSEGSTGYYGYTF. As DNA, the CDR3 is TGTGCCAGCAGTGAGGGATCGACAGGTTACTATGGCTACACCTTC.

The V gene is TRBV6-1, the J gene TRBJ2-1; TRBD2 aligns across 13 bases. Per germline, CDR1 MNHNS and CDR2 SASEGT. The length of the CDR3 is 16 residues. Trimming took 4 bases from V and 6 from J; bases not matched to a gene: 6. CDR3: CASSARLAGGPNEQFF. DNA of the CDR3: TGTGCCAGCAGTGCGAGACTAGCGGGGGGCCCCAATGAGCAGTTCTTC.

The V gene is TRBV9, the J gene TRBJ1-4, with D possibly being TRBD1 (5 bases). Germline CDR1 SGDLS, CDR2 YYNGEE. Between the trimmed V and J ends, which lost 6 bases and 8 bases, there was a span of 17 bases. The CDR3 loop spans 14 amino acids. The CDR3 reads CASNDGRGGEKLFF. Here the CDR3 DNA reads TGTGCCAGCAATGACGGACGGGGGGGAGAAAAACTGTTTTTT.

The rearrangement links TRBV10-3 to TRBJ1-1; 8 nucleotides match TRBD1. CDR1 and CDR2 (germline): ENHRY, SYGVKD. CDR3 size: 15 residues. V lost 10 bases, J lost 1 base, and 11 bases stayed unmatched. DNA of the CDR3: TGTGCCAGCAGCTTAGCCGGGACAGGGAACACTGAAGCTTTCTTT. It encodes CASSLAGTGNTEAFF.

This clone was detected once. This chain connects TRBV7-2 to TRBJ2-7, with D hard to call. There are 14 residues in the CDR3. The V gene lost 4 bases and the J gene lost 0 bases, with 10 bases spanning the gap. Germline V CDR1 and CDR2: SGHTA, FQGNSA. CDR3 sequence (DNA): TGTGCCAGCAGCTCCTCTTGGGCCTCCTACGAGCAGTACTTC. Protein: CASSSSWASYEQYF.